A single sample gave rise to the 15 T cell receptor beta chains below, sequenced in a study of OX40 agonist ivuxolimab in advanced cancers. Clones were read by immunoSEQ multiplex PCR, and TCRdb kept only the in-frame ones, dropping some. This table has around 65,000 clones, just over 90% appearing once. The sample consisted of CD4+ or CD8+ T cells sorted from blood, taken in a trial of the OX40 agonist ivuxolimab. The source of these receptors is an adult with an advanced solid tumor such as melanoma, head and neck, liver or kidney cancer.

This chain joins TRBV19 and TRBJ2-1; 9 bases agree with TRBD2. The CDR3 is 16 amino acids. Losses at the gene ends were 4 bases for V and 0 bases for J; bases not matched to a gene: 4. In germline, CDR1 is LNHDA, CDR2 SQIVND (reference sequence). CDR3 bases: TGTGCCAGTAGTACTAGCGGGACCATCTCCTACAATGAGCAGTTCTTC. This codes for CASSTSGTISYNEQFF.

J is TRBJ2-7 and V is TRBV12-5, with TRBD1 matching over 11 bases. The CDR3 runs 14 residues. CDR1 and CDR2 (germline): LGHNT, FRNRAP. After removal of 5 bases from V and 4 bases from J, the junction contained 4 bases not matched to a gene. CDR3 in DNA: TGTGCTAGTGGTCCAAGGGACAGGGGGTACGAGCAGTACTTC. Amino acid sequence: CASGPRDRGYEQYF.

On this clone: Other DNA sequences in this specimen translate into the identical CDR3. The chain carries TRBV9 and TRBJ1-5; D perhaps matches TRBD1 (6 bases). Trimming cost V 3 bases and J 7 bases, with 20 bases left between them. The CDR3 totals 16 residues. Germline loops: CDR1 SGDLS, CDR2 YYNGEE. The CDR3 bases are TGTGCCAGCAGCGGCCGAAACAGGGCCCCGGAGCAGCCCCAGCATTTT. Translation: CASSGRNRAPEQPQHF.

The chain carries TRBV19 and TRBJ2-7, with D possibly being TRBD2 (5 bases). The CDR3 contains 15 residues. Deletions cut 3 bases from V and 0 bases from J, with 12 bases between. Per the germline V gene, CDR1 is LNHDA and CDR2 is SQIVND (reference sequence). CDR3 DNA sequence: TGTGCCAGTAGTATTCGGACGGGAAGCTCCTACGAGCAGTACTTC. This sequence encodes CASSIRTGSSYEQYF. The entire variable domain, with the rest obtained from reference TRBV19 and TRBJ2-7, is as follows: DGGITQSPKYLFRKEGQNVTLSCEQNLNHDAMYWYRQDPGQGLRLIYYSQIVNDFQKGDIAEGYSVSREKKESFPLTVTSAQKNPTAFYLCASSIRTGSSYEQYFGPGTRLTVT.

This chain joins TRBV19 and TRBJ1-2; D remains ambiguous. Germline-derived CDR1 and CDR2 are LNHDA and SQIVND (reference sequence). V lost 0 bases to trimming and J lost 4 bases, with 18 bases between them. There are 17 residues in the CDR3. CDR3 coding DNA: TGTGCCAGTAGTATAGACCCGTTCGGACGCAAGAGCTATGGCTACACCTTC. It codes for CASSIDPFGRKSYGYTF.

The gene calls are TRBV7-9 and TRBJ2-1; 7 positions match TRBD1. V lost 5 bases to trimming and J lost 9 bases; unmatched junction nucleotides: 10. This CDR3 comprises 14 residues. CDR1 and CDR2 (germline): SEHNR, FQNEAQ (reference sequence). This CDR3 is CASSLTGAAGEQFF. In nucleotides, the CDR3 is TGTGCCAGCAGCCTTACAGGGGCGGCAGGTGAGCAGTTCTTC.

The chain recombines TRBV19 with TRBJ1-5; D is unresolved. Germline loops: CDR1 LNHDA, CDR2 SQIVND (reference sequence). The CDR3 is 14 amino acids. Between the trimmed V and J ends, which lost 7 bases and 3 bases, there was a span of 13 bases. CDR3 residues: CASNFRQYNQPQHF. The CDR3 nucleotides are TGTGCCAGTAACTTTAGGCAGTACAATCAGCCCCAGCATTTT.

The chain couples TRBV2 to TRBJ1-3; 9 bases are a match to TRBD1. The germline V gene encodes CDR1 SNHLY and CDR2 FYNNEI. V gave up 6 bases and J gave up 4 bases; unmatched junction bases: 13. This CDR3 is 17 amino acids long. CDR3 sequence: CASSVGQGLTVGNTIYF. CDR3 DNA: TGTGCCAGCAGCGTAGGACAGGGGTTGACCGTGGGAAACACCATATATTTT.

The V and J genes are TRBV9 and TRBJ1-2; D not resolved. Trimming took 5 bases from V and 5 from J, leaving 13 bases between them. CDR3 size: 13 residues. Germline V gene lookup returns CDR1 SGDLS and CDR2 YYNGEE. In nucleotides, the CDR3 is TGTGCCAGCAGTGTTGGAGGTTTATATGGCTACACCTTC. Translating it yields CASSVGGLYGYTF.

This sequence joins TRBV7-3 and TRBJ2-3, with D possibly TRBD2 on 6 matching bases. Trimming cost V 1 base and J 1 base, with 18 bases left between them. The length of the CDR3 is 18 residues. Germline V gives CDR1 SGHTA, CDR2 FQGTGA. Written as DNA, the CDR3 is TGTGCCAGCAGCTTAATGGGTCGGGGAGGTCTTGGCACAGATACGCAGTATTTT. This gives the protein CASSLMGRGGLGTDTQYF.

This clone came up a few times. The gene calls are TRBV10-2 and TRBJ1-5, with 8 positions matching TRBD1. CDR3 length: 14 residues. With V trimmed by 4 bases and J by 4 bases, 3 bases remained unmatched. Germline values: CDR1 WSHSY, CDR2 SAAADI. In nucleotides, the CDR3 is TGCGCCAGCAGTGCCGACAGGGGTAATCAGCCCCAGCATTTT. This gives the protein CASSADRGNQPQHF.

J is TRBJ2-2 and V is TRBV11-2; D gene ambiguous. V was clipped by 0 bases and J by 6 bases, with 5 bases between them. The germline V gene encodes CDR1 SGHAT and CDR2 FQNNGV. CDR3 length: 13 amino acids. Here the CDR3 reads CASSLDRSGELFF. In DNA, the CDR3 is TGTGCCAGCAGCTTAGACCGATCCGGGGAGCTGTTTTTT.

The V gene is TRBV7-8, the J gene TRBJ2-7; D possibly uses TRBD1 or TRBD2 (5 bases each). Germline assignment: CDR1 SGHVS and CDR2 FQNEAQ. The CDR3 totals 14 residues. V lost 4 bases and J lost 2, with 12 bases in between. The chain's CDR3 is CASSSFLGAYEQYF. CDR3 in DNA: TGTGCCAGCAGCTCATTTCTGGGGGCCTACGAGCAGTACTTC.

V gene TRBV5-1 combines with J gene TRBJ2-1; a possible D gene is TRBD2 (6 bases). The length of the CDR3 is 15 residues. Trimming removed 4 bases at V and 0 bases at J, with 11 bases between. The V gene's germline CDR1 is SGHRS and CDR2 YFSETQ. Here the CDR3 DNA reads TGCGCCAGCAGCGTTAGCGGAAGCTCCTACAATGAGCAGTTCTTC. Its translation is CASSVSGSSYNEQFF.

The V call is TRBV5-1, the J call TRBJ2-3, with D unresolved. The CDR3 spans 14 residues. V lost 3 bases to trimming and J lost 0 bases, with 8 bases between them. CDR1 and CDR2 from the germline V gene are SGHRS and YFSETQ. The CDR3 DNA follows: TGCGCCAGCAGCTCCGACGGAAGCACAGATACGCAGTATTTT. Encoded protein: CASSSDGSTDTQYF.